Detailed here is one TCR beta chain. This sample is part of a study of T cell clonotyping in hematopoietic cell transplantation. Deletions cut 8 bases from V and 3 bases from J, with 20 bases between. The CDR3 consists of 16 residues. The germline gives CDR1 SGHDN, CDR2 FVKESK. The time point here: recipient sample about 28 days before transplant, after cytoreduction. Data came from immunoSEQ multiplex PCR; TCRdb stores just in-frame clones and leaves some out. The table includes under 45,000 clones, 85% to 95% detected once. Source: peripheral blood mononuclear cells, taken before stem cell transplant. The TCR was taken from a man aged 40-50 years with chronic myeloid leukemia. Some clones in this sample may be carry-over from other donors' samples. The J gene is TRBJ1-5, the V gene TRBV14; D remains ambiguous. The CDR3 region has the DNA TGTGCCAGCCGACTCTGGGGATCACTTTACAATCAGCCCCAGCATTTT. It codes for CASRLWGSLYNQPQHF.